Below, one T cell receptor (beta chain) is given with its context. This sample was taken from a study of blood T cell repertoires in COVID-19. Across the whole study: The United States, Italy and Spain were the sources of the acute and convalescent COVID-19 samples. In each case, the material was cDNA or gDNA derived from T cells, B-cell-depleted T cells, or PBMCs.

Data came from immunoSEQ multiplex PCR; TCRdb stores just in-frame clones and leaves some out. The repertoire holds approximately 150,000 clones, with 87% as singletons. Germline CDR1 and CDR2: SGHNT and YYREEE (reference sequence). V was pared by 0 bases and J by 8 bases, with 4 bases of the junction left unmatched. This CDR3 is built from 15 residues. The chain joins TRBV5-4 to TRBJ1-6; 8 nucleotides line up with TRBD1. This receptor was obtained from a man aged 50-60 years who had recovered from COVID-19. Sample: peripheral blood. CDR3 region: CASSLGGQGDSPLHF. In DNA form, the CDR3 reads TGTGCCAGCAGCTTGGGAGGACAGGGCGATTCACCCCTCCACTTT. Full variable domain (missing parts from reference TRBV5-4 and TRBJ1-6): ETGVTQSPTHLIKTRGQQVTLRCSSQSGHNTVSWYQQALGQGPQFIFQYYREEENGRGNFPPRFSGLQFPNYSSELNVNALELDDSALYLCASSLGGQGDSPLHFGNGTRLTVT.